These T cell receptor beta chains were read from a single sample in a study of metastatic and nonmetastatic thyroid tumors. TCRdb ran MiXCR on the PCR reads. The table shows 25,000 to 35,000 clones, with under 14% occurring only once. The material sequenced was blood. Source of these receptors: a female donor with papillary thyroid cancer or a benign thyroid nodule (not recorded which). Some clones in this sample may be carry-over from other donors' samples. The CDR3 runs from the conserved cysteine through the conserved F or W. Each record gives: J gene, V gene, CDR3 length, clone size, D gene, CDR3 DNA, CDR3 protein. The D gene is left open where the match is weak. Clone size, where shown, is once, few, many, or a class for clones that have expanded.

TRBJ2-3 TRBV19 15 many TRBD1 TGTGCCAGTAGTCCCCGGGACAGGTTCACGGATACGCAGTATTTT CASSPRDRFTDTQYF
TRBJ1-1 TRBV18 15 many NA TGTGCCAGCTCGATGAATTCGGGGCCGCGGACTGAAGCTTTCTTT CASSMNSGPRTEAFF
TRBJ2-3 TRBV29-1 15 many TRBD1 TGCAGCGTGGGGGACAGGGGGCTTCTAACAGATACGCAGTATTTT CSVGDRGLLTDTQYF
TRBJ2-7 TRBV28 12 many NA TGTGCCAGCAGTCTCTATAGCGACGAGCAGTACTTC CASSLYSDEQYF
TRBJ2-2 TRBV10-3 14 NA NA TGTGCCATCAGTGATGAGACTCCGACCGGGGAGCTGTTTTTT CAISDETPTGELFF
TRBJ1-5 TRBV19 13 few NA TGTGCCAGTAGTGTCAGGTCTTTCCAGCCCCAGCATTTT CASSVRSFQPQHF
TRBJ2-5 TRBV5-1 16 many TRBD2 TGCGCCAGCAGCTCGGGGACTAGCGGGCACCAAGAGACCCAGTACTTC CASSSGTSGHQETQYF
TRBJ2-7 TRBV28 15 many TRBD2 TGTGCCAGCAGTTCCCCAACCGGGAGGACATACGAGCAGTACTTC CASSSPTGRTYEQYF
TRBJ2-7 TRBV7-6 15 many NA TGTGCCAGCAGCTTAGAACTAGCCGATACCTACGAGCAGTACTTC CASSLELADTYEQYF
TRBJ2-3 TRBV4-1 17 many NA TGCGCCAGCAGCGTCAGTGCGGCTCCTCTCAAGACAGATACGCAGTATTTT CASSVSAAPLKTDTQYF
TRBJ2-6 TRBV15 13 many NA TGTGCCACCAGTCACCCAGGTAAAAACGTCCTGACTTTC CATSHPGKNVLTF
TRBJ1-1 TRBV7-3 13 many NA TGTGCCAGCAGCCTATCCGGGACGACTGAAGCTTTCTTT CASSLSGTTEAFF
TRBJ2-3 TRBV7-2 16 many NA TGTGCCAGCAGCTTAGGGGGCAGGGTCGCCACAGATACGCAGTATTTT CASSLGGRVATDTQYF
TRBJ1-1 TRBV20-1 13 few NA TGCAGTGCTAATCGGAATTTGAACACTGAAGCTTTCTTT CSANRNLNTEAFF
TRBJ1-1 TRBV7-2 14 many NA TGTGCCAGCAGCTTTAGGACGGGGAACACTGAAGCTTTCTTT CASSFRTGNTEAFF
TRBJ1-2 TRBV28 14 NA NA TGTGCCAGCAGCTTAGTGGCGACGGACTATGGCTACACCTTC CASSLVATDYGYTF
TRBJ2-1 TRBV20-1 13 NA TRBD1 TGCAGTGCCCTCAAGACAGGGGTTGATGAGCAGTTCTTC CSALKTGVDEQFF
TRBJ2-7 TRBV28 16 many NA TGTGCCAGCAGTGATCCTCAGGGGCAACCTTCCTACGAGCAGTACTTC CASSDPQGQPSYEQYF
TRBJ2-5 TRBV11-2 13 many NA TGTGCCAGCAGCTTAGGGACCGACGAGACCCAGTACTTC CASSLGTDETQYF
TRBJ2-7 TRBV7-2 14 many NA TGTGCCAGCAGCTCCGACTCCTTCTCCTACGAGCAGTACTTC CASSSDSFSYEQYF
TRBJ2-7 TRBV7-3 14 many NA TGTGCCAGCAGCTTAAACCGGCGGGGTAGCGAGCAGTACTTC CASSLNRRGSEQYF
TRBJ1-1 TRBV20-1 14 few TRBD1 TGCAGTGTGTACCGGGACAGGGGGCCGGCTGAAGCTTTCTTT CSVYRDRGPAEAFF
TRBJ2-3 TRBV3-1 14 few NA TGTGCCAGCAGCCAAGTTGACAGAATGGATACGCAGTATTTT CASSQVDRMDTQYF
TRBJ2-1 TRBV4-3 17 many TRBD2 TGCGCCAGCAGCCAAGACGGAGGCGGGGGGCCTGGCGATGAGCAGTTCTTC CASSQDGGGGPGDEQFF
TRBJ2-1 TRBV3-1 15 many TRBD2 TGTGCCAGCAGCCAAATGATAGCGGGAGGGCCTAAGCAGTTCTTC CASSQMIAGGPKQFF
TRBJ2-5 TRBV28 11 many NA TGTGCCAGCACCTCGCGGGAGACCCAGTACTTC CASTSRETQYF
TRBJ2-7 TRBV6-2/TRBV6-3 16 many NA TGTGCCAGCAGTTCTTTTCCCCGACTCCAGGGATACGAGCAGTACTTC CASSSFPRLQGYEQYF
TRBJ1-2 TRBV2 12 many TRBD1 TGTGCCAGCAGTGAGCAGGGGGAAGGCTACACCTTC CASSEQGEGYTF
TRBJ2-3 TRBV6-1 13 many TRBD2 TGTGCCAGCCGGGGGGAATCCGCAGATACGCAGTATTTT CASRGESADTQYF
TRBJ1-5 TRBV4-2 14 many NA TGTGCCAGCAGCCACACCGACAGTTCTCAGCCCCAGCATTTT CASSHTDSSQPQHF
TRBJ2-4 TRBV6-1 12 NA NA TGTGCCAGCAGTGAAGAAGGCGACATTCAGTACTTC CASSEEGDIQYF
TRBJ1-4 TRBV4-3 14 many NA TGCGCCAGCAGCCACCGGTCGGATCGGGAAAAACTGTTTTTT CASSHRSDREKLFF
TRBJ2-7 TRBV24-1 13 many NA TGTGCCACCCAGGCCCCGAGCTCCTACGAGCAGTACTTC CATQAPSSYEQYF
TRBJ2-1 TRBV4-1 19 NA TRBD2 TGCGCCAGCAGCCAAGGTCCAGGCGGGGGGGCCCGGCAGTACAATGAGCAGTTCTTC CASSQGPGGGARQYNEQFF
TRBJ2-1 TRBV4-3 17 many TRBD2 TGCGCCAGCAGCCAAGATACGCGGCTAGCGGGAGAGAATGAGCAGTTCTTC CASSQDTRLAGENEQFF
TRBJ2-2 TRBV20-1 15 many TRBD2 TGCAGTGCTAAACTGACTAGCGGGAACACCGGGGAGCTGTTTTTT CSAKLTSGNTGELFF
TRBJ2-2 TRBV6-2/TRBV6-3 19 medium-sized TRBD1 TGTGCCAGCAGTTCTACAGACAGGGGCCGTATCGCGAACACCGGGGAGCTGTTTTTT CASSSTDRGRIANTGELFF
TRBJ2-7 TRBV29-1 14 many NA TGCAGCGTCGAGACAGGCGATCTATCCTACGAGCAGTACTTC CSVETGDLSYEQYF
TRBJ2-5 TRBV5-6 15 many TRBD1 TGTGCCAGCAGCTTGGGAGGCCAGGGGGCAGAGACCCAGTACTTC CASSLGGQGAETQYF
TRBJ2-1 TRBV11-3 15 many NA TGTGCCAGCAGCTTAGATCAGGGCAGGTCGAATGAGCAGTTCTTC CASSLDQGRSNEQFF
TRBJ2-7 TRBV9 15 many TRBD2 TGTGCCAGCAGCTACTCAGCGGGACTAGGGTACGAGCAGTACTTC CASSYSAGLGYEQYF
TRBJ1-3 TRBV13 16 many NA TGTGCCAGCAGCTTCCGACTGACAGACTATGGAAACACCATATATTTT CASSFRLTDYGNTIYF
TRBJ2-3 TRBV10-3 14 few TRBD1 TGTGCCATCAGTATACCGGGACAGGGAGGTACGCAGTATTTT CAISIPGQGGTQYF
TRBJ2-2 TRBV4-3 16 many NA TGCGCCAGCAGCCTCTACGGGACGGGAAACACCGGGGAGCTGTTTTTT CASSLYGTGNTGELFF
TRBJ1-1 TRBV28 13 few NA TGTGCCAGCAATGCGACGGGGACGTATGAAGCTTTCTTT CASNATGTYEAFF
TRBJ2-2 TRBV6-1 14 NA TRBD1 TGTGCCAGCAGGCTAGGGGGCGGCCCCGGGGAGCTGTTTTTT CASRLGGGPGELFF
TRBJ2-1 TRBV6-1 15 many TRBD2 TGTGCCAGCAGTTATGCGGGAGGGGCCTACAATGAGCAGTTCTTC CASSYAGGAYNEQFF
TRBJ2-2 TRBV19 15 many NA TGTGCCAGTAGTATAGGACAGGTAGACACCGGGGAGCTGTTTTTT CASSIGQVDTGELFF
TRBJ2-1 TRBV10-3 15 many NA TGTGCCATCAGTGAGTCGGACGGGGGATACAATGAGCAGTTCTTC CAISESDGGYNEQFF
TRBJ1-2 TRBV28 14 many NA TGTGCCAGCAGTTTGTTCGGGAAGGCGGGGGGCTACACCTTC CASSLFGKAGGYTF
TRBJ2-3 TRBV5-4 15 many TRBD2 TGTGCCAGCGGTTCACTAGCGGCCGAGGAGGATACGCAGTATTTT CASGSLAAEEDTQYF
TRBJ1-3 TRBV12-3/TRBV12-4 14 NA NA TGTGCCAGCAGGCAACAGGAACAAGGAAACACCATATATTTT CASRQQEQGNTIYF
TRBJ1-6 TRBV20-1 15 few TRBD1 TGCAGTGCTCAATCCGGGACAGGCGATAATTCACCCCTCCACTTT CSAQSGTGDNSPLHF
TRBJ2-5 TRBV27 15 NA NA TGTGCCAGCAGTTTATCCCACTCTAGCAGGGAGACCCAGTACTTC CASSLSHSSRETQYF
TRBJ1-1 TRBV16 13 many NA TGTGCCAGCAGCCAAAAGGCAGGGGCTGAAGCTTTCTTT CASSQKAGAEAFF
TRBJ1-3 TRBV3-1 13 many NA TGTGCCAGCAGCCCCCGAGGTGGAAACACCATATATTTT CASSPRGGNTIYF
TRBJ2-1 TRBV6-2/TRBV6-3 14 few NA TGTGCCAGCAGTTACGATGGCTCCAAGAATGAGCAGTTCTTC CASSYDGSKNEQFF
TRBJ2-1 TRBV2 15 few TRBD2 TGTGCCAGCACCACACTAGCGGGGCTCTACAATGAGCAGTTCTTC CASTTLAGLYNEQFF